This T cell receptor (beta chain) was recorded in a study of T cell responses to AZD1222 COVID-19 vaccine. Study conclusions and caveats: White British ancestry dominated among donors, who included more females, and clonal diversity was possibly underestimated.

This CDR3 region has 13 residues. The V end was cut by 0 bases, the J end by 7 bases, with 8 bases between. The repertoire was sequenced with immunoSEQ multiplex PCR; TCRdb's copy has only in-frame clones and lacks some. The sample includes roughly 100,000 clones, over 75% of them seen just once. A word on this clone: Its antigen is unknown.

The source is an adult in good health. The chain carries TRBV12-3 or TRBV12-4 and TRBJ2-3, with D perhaps TRBD1 (6 bases). The starting material was peripheral blood, obtained on day 0 of AZD1222 vaccination. The CDR3 protein is CASSLARGYTQYF. The DNA for the CDR3 is TGTGCCAGCAGTTTAGCTAGGGGGTATACGCAGTATTTT.